The rows below give T cell receptor beta chains drawn from one sample of a study of blood T cell repertoires in COVID-19. Some clones are missing from TCRdb's copy, which holds only in-frame ones; the method was immunoSEQ multiplex PCR. The sample shows around 36,000 clones, around 86% of them seen only once. Specimen: peripheral blood. These TCRs come from a human donor in a cohort sampled during active COVID-19. Both conserved end residues are part of each CDR3. The order of the fields is J gene, clone size, D gene, V gene, CDR3 protein, CDR3 DNA. A D gene is named only where the DNA matches it firmly. Clone size is given for some rows only: seen once, a few or many times, or a class if the clone is expanded.

>TRBJ2-3|NA|NA|TRBV19
CASSMRGRDTDTQYF
TGTGCCAGTAGTATGAGAGGGCGGGACACAGATACGCAGTATTTT
>TRBJ2-7|NA|TRBD2|TRBV29-1
CSVEDRAGDPYEQYF
TGCAGCGTTGAAGATCGGGCGGGGGACCCCTACGAGCAGTACTTC
>TRBJ2-1|NA|TRBD2|TRBV29-1
CSVVLLAGMSSYNEQFF
TGCAGCGTTGTTTTGCTAGCGGGGATGAGCTCCTACAATGAGCAGTTCTTC
>TRBJ2-7|NA|TRBD1|TRBV4-3
CASSHLQGNEQYF
TGCGCCAGCAGCCACCTACAGGGGAACGAGCAGTACTTC
>TRBJ2-7|NA|TRBD1|TRBV5-6
CASSLGQGFYEQYF
TGTGCCAGCAGCTTGGGACAGGGTTTCTACGAGCAGTACTTC
>TRBJ2-7|NA|TRBD1|TRBV19
CASSIQDRGPYEQYF
TGTGCCAGTAGTATTCAGGACAGGGGGCCCTACGAGCAGTACTTC
>TRBJ2-5|once|TRBD1|TRBV20-1
CSRQGRETQYF
TGCAGTAGACAGGGTCGGGAGACCCAGTACTTC
>TRBJ2-3|once|NA|TRBV4-1
CASSLTSTTFSTDTQYF
TGCGCCAGCAGCCTCACTTCTACTACATTTAGCACAGATACGCAGTATTTT
>TRBJ2-5|NA|TRBD1|TRBV20-1
CSASLRQGRRETQYF
TGCAGTGCTAGTCTCCGACAGGGGCGCAGGGAGACCCAGTACTTC
>TRBJ2-3|NA|TRBD2|TRBV28
CASGTSGETDTQYF
TGTGCCAGCGGCACTAGCGGGGAAACAGATACGCAGTATTTT
>TRBJ2-2|few|TRBD1|TRBV6-5
CASSSGTATGELFF
TGTGCCAGCAGTTCTGGGACAGCTACCGGGGAGCTGTTTTTT
>TRBJ2-7|NA|TRBD1|TRBV5-1
CASSLGQGSPYEQYF
TGCGCCAGCAGCCTAGGACAGGGGTCCCCCTACGAGCAGTACTTC
>TRBJ2-5|NA|NA|TRBV29-1
CSVDRRTDQYF
TGCAGCGTTGACAGGCGCACGGACCAGTACTTC
>TRBJ2-7|NA|NA|TRBV4-2
CASSQDLGYEQYF
TGTGCCAGCAGCCAAGATCTAGGTTACGAGCAGTACTTC
>TRBJ2-3|NA|NA|TRBV28
CASPPRERVTDTQYF
TGTGCCAGCCCCCCCCGCGAGCGCGTCACCGATACGCAGTATTTT
>TRBJ1-6|NA|NA|TRBV11-2
CASTYSRLGPYNSPLHF
TGTGCCAGCACCTACTCCAGGTTGGGCCCCTATAATTCACCCCTCCACTTT
>TRBJ1-4|NA|NA|TRBV6-5
CASSYSTQGKNEKLFF
TGTGCCAGCAGTTACTCTACGCAGGGCAAAAATGAAAAACTGTTTTTT
>TRBJ2-7|NA|NA|TRBV30
CAWSDSHEQYF
TGTGCCTGGAGTGACTCCCACGAGCAGTACTTC
>TRBJ1-3|NA|NA|TRBV7-9
CASSLDGTIYF
TGTGCCAGCAGCTTAGACGGGACCATATATTTT
>TRBJ1-1|NA|NA|TRBV9
CASSVGGRDTEAFF
TGTGCCAGCAGCGTAGGGGGCAGGGACACTGAAGCTTTCTTT
>TRBJ2-2|NA|TRBD2|TRBV14
CASSPIGGTGTGELFF
TGTGCCAGCAGCCCGATCGGGGGGACGGGCACCGGGGAGCTGTTTTTT
>TRBJ1-5|NA|NA|TRBV30
CAWKGTGSNQPQHF
TGTGCCTGGAAGGGAACAGGTAGCAATCAGCCCCAGCATTTT
>TRBJ1-1|NA|TRBD1|TRBV4-3
CASSLDRDTEAFF
TGCGCCAGCAGCCTCGACAGGGACACTGAAGCTTTCTTT